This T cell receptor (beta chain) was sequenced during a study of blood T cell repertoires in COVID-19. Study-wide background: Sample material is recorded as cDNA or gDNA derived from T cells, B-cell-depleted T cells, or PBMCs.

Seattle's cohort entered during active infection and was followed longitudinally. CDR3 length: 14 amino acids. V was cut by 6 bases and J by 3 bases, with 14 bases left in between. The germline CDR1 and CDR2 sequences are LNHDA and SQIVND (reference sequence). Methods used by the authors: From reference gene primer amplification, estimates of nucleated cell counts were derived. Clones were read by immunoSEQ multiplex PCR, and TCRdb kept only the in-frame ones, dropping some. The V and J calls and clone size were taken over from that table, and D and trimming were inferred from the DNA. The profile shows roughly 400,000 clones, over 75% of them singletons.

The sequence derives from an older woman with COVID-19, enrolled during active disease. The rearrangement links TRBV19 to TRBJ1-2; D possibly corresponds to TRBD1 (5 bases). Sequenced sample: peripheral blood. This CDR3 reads CASRVKGSDYGYTF. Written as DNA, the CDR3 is TGTGCCAGTAGGGTAAAGGGGTCAGACTATGGCTACACCTTC.